Below are 15 T cell receptor beta chains sequenced from a single sample in a study of OX40 agonist ivuxolimab in advanced cancers. The method was immunoSEQ multiplex PCR; TCRdb's version includes in-frame clones alone and lacks a portion of them. This table holds over 35,000 clones, around three quarters found once. This specimen was CD4+ or CD8+ T cells sorted from blood, taken in a trial of the OX40 agonist ivuxolimab. The receptors stem from an adult with an advanced solid tumor such as melanoma, head and neck, liver or kidney cancer.

The CDR3 nucleotides read TGTGCCAGCGGAAACCGGGACAATAATGAAAAACTGTTTTTT. Residues: CASGNRDNNEKLFF. The chain joins TRBV9 to TRBJ1-4, with a possible D match to TRBD1 (6 bases). Germline CDR1 reads SGDLS; CDR2 reads YYNGEE. Deletions cut 7 bases from V and 4 bases from J, with 14 bases between. There are 14 residues in the CDR3.

This chain connects TRBV10-1 to TRBJ2-5; 10 positions agree with TRBD1. The J segment lost 5 bases and the V segment lost 10 bases, leaving 13 bases of the junction unmatched. This CDR3 has 15 amino acids. Germline CDR1 is WNHNN and CDR2 is SYGVQD (reference sequence). The CDR3: CAIRFGTGVRETQYF. The DNA of the CDR3 is TGCGCCATCCGGTTCGGGACAGGGGTAAGGGAGACCCAGTACTTC.

The rearrangement uses TRBV7-2 and TRBJ1-5; no reliable D call. Germline lookup yields CDR1 SGHTA and CDR2 FQGNSA. The V gene lost 6 bases and the J gene lost 4 bases, with 16 bases spanning the gap. The CDR3 runs 15 residues. The CDR3 DNA is TGTGCCAGCAGTCCAAGATTTTCGACAAATCAGCCCCAGCATTTT. It yields the protein CASSPRFSTNQPQHF. The variable domain in full, completed from reference TRBV7-2 and TRBJ1-5, reads GAGVSQSPSNKVTEKGKDVELRCDPISGHTALYWYRQSLGQGLEFLIYFQGNSAPDKSGLPSDRFSAERTGGSVSTLTIQRTQQEDSAVYLCASSPRFSTNQPQHFGDGTRLSIL.

The chain uses TRBV7-9 and TRBJ1-6, with a tentative D call TRBD1 (5 bases). This CDR3 is 15 amino acids long. CDR1 is SEHNR, CDR2 FQNEAQ, per germline (reference sequence). V lost 1 base to trimming and J lost 6 bases, with 10 bases between them. The CDR3: CASSLGQGTNSPLHF. CDR3 in DNA: TGTGCCAGCAGCTTAGGGCAGGGAACTAATTCACCCCTCCACTTT.

The rearrangement joins TRBV5-5 to TRBJ2-2; D not certain. Germline-derived CDR1 and CDR2 are SGHKS and YYEKEE (reference sequence). V gave up 1 base and J gave up 5 bases, with 15 bases separating them. This CDR3 has 16 residues. DNA of the CDR3: TGTGCCAGCAGCTTGCGAGGCCAGGTTGGGACCGGGGAGCTGTTTTTT. It encodes CASSLRGQVGTGELFF.

V gene TRBV4-2 combines with J gene TRBJ2-3, with D unresolved. The CDR3 is 16 amino acids. V lost 0 bases to trimming and J lost 0 bases, with 10 bases between them. The V gene's germline CDR1 is LGHNA and CDR2 YNFKEQ. The CDR3 here is CASSQETASSTDTQYF. The DNA for the CDR3 is TGTGCCAGCAGCCAAGAAACTGCCTCTAGCACAGATACGCAGTATTTT.

The V gene is TRBV28, the J gene TRBJ1-1; D call uncertain. Germline-derived CDR1 and CDR2 are MDHEN and SYDVKM. The CDR3 runs 13 residues. Trimming left V 7 bases short and J 0 bases short, with 9 bases between. The CDR3 loop reads CASKTNLNTEAFF. CDR3 sequence (DNA): TGTGCCAGCAAGACAAATTTGAACACTGAAGCTTTCTTT.

J is TRBJ2-2 and V is TRBV5-4; 9 bases map to TRBD2. The V and J ends lost 2 bases and 0 bases, in that order; junction bases with no gene match: 5. The CDR3 is 17 amino acids. CDR1 is SGHNT and CDR2 is YYREEE in the germline V gene (reference sequence). The CDR3 DNA sequence: TGTGCCAGCAGCTTCGCCGTAGCGGGGGCGAACACCGGGGAGCTGTTTTTT. Protein sequence: CASSFAVAGANTGELFF. The whole variable domain, remainder taken from reference TRBV5-4 and TRBJ2-2, is ETGVTQSPTHLIKTRGQQVTLRCSSQSGHNTVSWYQQALGQGPQFIFQYYREEENGRGNFPPRFSGLQFPNYSSELNVNALELDDSALYLCASSFAVAGANTGELFFGEGSRLTVL.

The CDR3 sequence is CASSLYGEAFF. In DNA form, the CDR3 reads TGTGCCAGCAGCTTATACGGGGAAGCTTTCTTT. The V and J genes are TRBV11-2 and TRBJ1-1; D not resolved. This CDR3 has 11 amino acids. Germline V lookup: CDR1 SGHAT, CDR2 FQNNGV. V was trimmed by 2 bases and J by 8 bases, leaving 6 bases between them.

This chain connects TRBV20-1 to TRBJ1-2; D is unresolved. The CDR3 sequence is 10 residues long. CDR1 and CDR2 (germline): DFQATT, SNEGSKA (reference sequence). Trimming removed 5 bases from V and 0 bases from J, with 1 base in between. The CDR3 region has the DNA TGCAGTGCTCCTAACTATGGCTACACCTTC. It encodes CSAPNYGYTF.

This clone was found a few times. This chain links TRBV7-9 with TRBJ1-1; D is undetermined. Germline V gene lookup returns CDR1 SEHNR and CDR2 FQNEAQ (reference sequence). The CDR3 extends over 14 amino acids. The V gene lost 0 bases and the J gene lost 5 bases, with 10 bases spanning the gap. The CDR3 sequence is CASSLAGRWTEAFF. As DNA, the CDR3 is TGTGCCAGCAGCTTAGCAGGGCGGTGGACTGAAGCTTTCTTT.

The chain recombines TRBV11-2 with TRBJ1-2; D is uncertain. CDR1 and CDR2 from the germline V gene are SGHAT and FQNNGV. The CDR3 totals 14 residues. V was trimmed by 6 bases and J by 5 bases, leaving 16 bases between them. CDR3 loop: CASRQMRVGYGYTF. The CDR3 DNA is TGTGCCAGCAGACAGATGAGGGTTGGATATGGCTACACCTTC.

The rearrangement links TRBV6-6 to TRBJ1-2; no clear D gene. The V gene lost 6 bases and the J gene lost 6 bases, with 11 bases spanning the gap. Germline V gives CDR1 MNHNY, CDR2 SVGAGI (reference sequence). The CDR3 has 12 amino acids. The CDR3 reads CASSIQWDGYTF. CDR3 nucleotides: TGTGCCAGCAGCATACAGTGGGATGGCTACACCTTC.

This chain joins TRBV9 and TRBJ2-1, with TRBD1 as a possible D gene (5 bases). The germline gives CDR1 SGDLS, CDR2 YYNGEE. The CDR3 covers 13 residues. Trimming took 0 bases from V and 10 from J, leaving 11 bases between them. This CDR3 is CASSVAWQGEQFF. The CDR3 DNA reads TGTGCCAGCAGCGTAGCTTGGCAGGGAGAGCAGTTCTTC.

The chain is built from TRBV18 and TRBJ2-5; tentative D call: TRBD1 (5 bases). V was cut by 3 bases and J by 0 bases, with 11 bases left in between. The CDR3 has 15 amino acids. Germline V gene data show CDR1 as KGHSH and CDR2 as LQKENI. CDR3 protein: CASSPSAGHQETQYF. The CDR3 DNA is TGTGCCAGCTCACCTTCGGCAGGGCACCAAGAGACCCAGTACTTC.